These 27 T cell receptor beta chains were all obtained from the same sample, sequenced in a study of T cells after yellow fever vaccination. One entry per CDR3 protein results from TCRdb running MiXCR on the 5' RACE reads. This sample has some 350,000 distinct CDR3 sequences; 8.7% occur once, and the top ten carry approximately 18%. The material was PBMCs, obtained on the day of the first yellow fever vaccination. The source of these receptors is a man between 18 and 35 years old who received the YFV17D yellow fever vaccine.

This clonotype was seen repeatedly, ten times or more. V is TRBV9 and J is TRBJ2-2, with D uncertain. Trimming pared 2 bases from V and 6 bases from J, leaving 14 bases between. The CDR3 extends over 15 amino acids. Germline lookup yields CDR1 SGDLS and CDR2 YYNGEE. CDR3 DNA: TGTGCCAGCAGCGTTAGTAATCGGATTGCCGGGGAGCTGTTTTTT. Its translation: CASSVSNRIAGELFF.

The chain is built from TRBV6-1 and TRBJ2-3; D is unclear. CDR3 length equals 15 residues. Trimming took 6 bases from V and 0 from J, leaving 13 bases between them. Per the germline V gene, CDR1 is MNHNS and CDR2 is SASEGT. DNA of the CDR3: TGTGCCAGCAGCCCACACGCACTGAGCACAGATACGCAGTATTTT. Encoded protein: CASSPHALSTDTQYF.

J is TRBJ2-1 and V is TRBV25-1; TRBD2 matches at 11 bases. V lost 5 bases to trimming and J lost 6 bases; unmatched junction nucleotides: 6. The CDR3 contains 15 residues. CDR1 and CDR2 from the germline V gene are MGHDK and SYGVNS. CDR3 amino acids: CASSLAGGLGNEQFF. The DNA for the CDR3 is TGTGCCAGCAGTTTAGCGGGGGGGCTTGGCAATGAGCAGTTCTTC.

The chain uses TRBV7-2 and TRBJ2-1; tentatively, D is TRBD1 (6 bases). Trimming took off 1 base at V and 0 bases at J, with 7 bases between the two ends. CDR1 SGHTA and CDR2 FQGNSA come from the germline V gene. This CDR3 is built from 15 residues. The CDR3, as DNA: TGTGCCAGCAGCTTAGACAGGGCCTCCTACAATGAGCAGTTCTTC. It translates to CASSLDRASYNEQFF.

The rearrangement joins TRBV12-3 or TRBV12-4 to TRBJ2-2; TRBD1 matches at 8 bases. V lost 4 bases, J lost 7 bases, and 5 bases stayed unmatched. CDR3 size: 14 residues. CDR3 in DNA: TGTGCCAGCAGTTGGACAGGGAAGGTCGGGGAGCTGTTTTTT. It encodes CASSWTGKVGELFF.

This clonotype has just a few counts. This sequence joins TRBV6-6 and TRBJ2-2; D is ambiguous. V lost 2 bases and J lost 5, with 3 bases in between. Germline CDR1 and CDR2: MNHNY and SVGAGI (reference sequence). The CDR3 covers 12 residues. For the CDR3, the DNA is TGTGCCAGCAGTTACCAAACCGGGGAGCTGTTTTTT. Encoded protein: CASSYQTGELFF.

The rearrangement links TRBV20-1 to TRBJ1-4; D is unresolved. The length of the CDR3 is 13 residues. Trimming took off 0 bases at V and 4 bases at J, with 6 bases between the two ends. The germline V gene has CDR1 DFQATT and CDR2 SNEGSKA (reference sequence). This CDR3 is CSAREGLNEKLFF. The CDR3 bases are TGCAGTGCTAGAGAGGGCCTTAATGAAAAACTGTTTTTT.

In its sample, this clonotype was seen many times. The chain links TRBV7-7 to TRBJ2-2; 8 positions agree with TRBD1. The V gene end was trimmed by 2 bases and the J gene end by 5 bases; junction bases not matched to a gene: 4. This CDR3 is 15 amino acids long. Germline CDR1 and CDR2: SSHAT and FNYEAQ (reference sequence). The CDR3 coding sequence is TGTGCCAGCAGCTTAAAGACAGGGGTGACCGGGGAGCTGTTTTTT. Translated, it gives CASSLKTGVTGELFF.

This clonotype came up a few times. The chain is built from TRBV2 and TRBJ2-5, with 8 bases matching TRBD2. The CDR3 is made up of 15 amino acids. V dropped 3 bases and J dropped 1; count of bases not matched to a gene: 4. Looked up from germline, CDR1 is SNHLY and CDR2 is FYNNEI. CDR3 in amino acids: CASSDAGGFQETQYF. The CDR3 nucleotides read TGTGCCAGCAGTGATGCGGGGGGCTTCCAAGAGACCCAGTACTTC.

CDR3 DNA: TGTGCCAGCAGCACGAACAAGGGGGCGCGGGACGAGCAGTACGTC. This sequence encodes CASSTNKGARDEQYV. The genes are TRBV5-6 and TRBJ2-7; TRBD1 aligns across 7 bases. V lost 4 bases and J lost 5; bases outside the gene matches: 12. Germline CDR1 reads SGHDT; CDR2 reads YYEEEE. The CDR3 totals 15 residues.

This clonotype appeared many times. This rearrangement joins TRBV29-1 to TRBJ2-5, with D possibly TRBD1 on 5 matching bases. The CDR3 is 14 residues long. Per the germline V gene, CDR1 is SQVTM and CDR2 is ANQGSEA. Trimming took 3 bases from V and 1 from J, leaving 12 bases between them. Here the CDR3 reads CSVEPLDSQETQYF. In nucleotides, the CDR3 is TGCAGCGTTGAGCCTTTAGACAGCCAAGAGACCCAGTACTTC.

The chain employs TRBV5-1 and TRBJ1-5, with D possibly being TRBD1 (5 bases). V lost 0 bases and J 7 bases, leaving 11 bases between the germline ends. The CDR3 is made up of 14 amino acids. Germline loops: CDR1 SGHRS, CDR2 YFSETQ. The CDR3 nucleotides read TGCGCCAGCAGCTTGGGATCAGGGCAACAGCCCCAGCATTTT. This translates into CASSLGSGQQPQHF.

This chain uses TRBV7-2 with TRBJ2-1; D perhaps matches TRBD2 (6 bases). Germline values: CDR1 SGHTA, CDR2 FQGNSA. The CDR3 is 13 amino acids. V lost 3 bases and J lost 9, with 12 bases in between. The CDR3 loop is CASSFRRGPEQFF. The DNA of the CDR3 is TGTGCCAGCAGCTTTCGGCGGGGTCCTGAGCAGTTCTTC.

This clonotype was detected only a few times. This rearrangement joins TRBV12-3 or TRBV12-4 to TRBJ2-7, with 7 bases fitting TRBD2. This CDR3 has 14 amino acids. The V gene end was trimmed by 4 bases and the J gene end by 5 bases; junction bases not matched to a gene: 8. The CDR3 sequence is CASSSWTRANEQYF. The CDR3 DNA follows: TGTGCCAGCAGTTCATGGACTAGGGCCAACGAGCAGTACTTC.

The sample holds a few counts of this clonotype. The chain links TRBV28 to TRBJ2-3; tentative D call: TRBD2 (6 bases). Germline V gene data show CDR1 as MDHEN and CDR2 as SYDVKM. The V gene lost 6 bases and the J gene lost 1 base, with 14 bases spanning the gap. The CDR3 consists of 15 residues. CDR3 protein: CASSHLTGGTDTQYF. In DNA form, the CDR3 reads TGTGCCAGCAGCCACCTCACGGGAGGCACAGATACGCAGTATTTT. The complete variable domain, with remaining parts taken from reference TRBV28 and TRBJ2-3, reads DVKVTQSSRYLVKRTGEKVFLECVQDMDHENMFWYRQDPGLGLRLIYFSYDVKMKEKGDIPEGYSVSREKKERFSLILESASTNQTSMYLCASSHLTGGTDTQYFGPGTRLTVL.

Concerning this clonotype: The conserved phenylalanine or tryptophan is not found at the CDR3 terminus, so this likely reflects a read error. Because the CDR3's place on the DNA is in doubt, the DNA is left out and the CDR3 is given as listed by TCRdb. The chain carries TRBV6-2 or TRBV6-3 and TRBJ2-1; the table's D call of TRBD2 was not tested on the DNA. Germline V gives CDR1 MNHEY, CDR2 SVGEGT. The CDR3 comprises 12 residues, both ends counted. This CDR3 reads CASRKLAGGCHV.

This clonotype was counted only a few times. This chain links TRBV19 with TRBJ2-1; 8 nucleotides match TRBD2. This CDR3 contains 16 residues. V shed 0 bases, J shed 5 bases, and the junction held 6 bases outside the gene matches. Germline CDR1 and CDR2: LNHDA and SQIVND (reference sequence). The CDR3 spells CASSIDHRAGDNEQFF. CDR3 DNA sequence: TGTGCCAGTAGTATAGATCACCGAGCGGGGGACAATGAGCAGTTCTTC. Complete variable domain (other parts from reference TRBV19 and TRBJ2-1): DGGITQSPKYLFRKEGQNVTLSCEQNLNHDAMYWYRQDPGQGLRLIYYSQIVNDFQKGDIAEGYSVSREKKESFPLTVTSAQKNPTAFYLCASSIDHRAGDNEQFFGPGTRLTVL.

In its sample, this clonotype was seen many times. V is TRBV7-2 and J is TRBJ2-3; 9 nucleotides line up with TRBD2. V shed 5 bases, J shed 5 bases, and the junction held 11 bases outside the gene matches. The CDR3 is made up of 16 amino acids. The V gene's germline CDR1 is SGHTA and CDR2 FQGNSA. CDR3 protein: CASSRGPSGTGDTQYF. CDR3 sequence (DNA): TGTGCCAGCAGCCGAGGGCCTAGCGGGACGGGAGATACGCAGTATTTT.

This clonotype has more than one count but fewer than ten. The CDR3 DNA is TGCGCCAGCAGTGAGTCCCAAGGTCAGCCCCAGCATTTT. Residues: CASSESQGQPQHF. The gene calls are TRBV10-1 and TRBJ1-5, with D unresolved. The V and J ends lost 0 bases and 6 bases respectively, with 6 bases between them. CDR1 and CDR2 from the germline V gene are WNHNN and SYGVQD (reference sequence). The CDR3 sequence is 13 residues long.

This clonotype appeared many times. This rearrangement joins TRBV4-2 to TRBJ1-1; tentatively, D is TRBD1 (5 bases). The V end lost 1 base, the J end lost 3 bases, and 12 bases lay between the germline ends. Germline assignment: CDR1 LGHNA and CDR2 YNFKEQ. The CDR3 is 15 residues long. The CDR3 sequence is CASSQGEAGHTEAFF. The CDR3 DNA reads TGTGCCAGCAGCCAAGGGGAGGCGGGGCACACTGAAGCTTTCTTT.

This chain connects TRBV5-1 to TRBJ2-5; D perhaps matches TRBD1 (5 bases). This CDR3 is built from 17 residues. With 0 bases removed from V and 1 base from J, the gap between germline ends came to 16 bases. Per germline, CDR1 SGHRS and CDR2 YFSETQ. CDR3 in DNA: TGCGCCAGCAGCTTGGTGGAAGGCAGGGCATTCCAAGAGACCCAGTACTTC. Protein: CASSLVEGRAFQETQYF.

This chain links TRBV4-2 with TRBJ2-7; D might be TRBD1 (6 bases). CDR1 and CDR2 (germline): LGHNA, YNFKEQ. There are 15 residues in the CDR3. With 5 bases removed from V and 5 bases from J, the gap between germline ends came to 19 bases. CDR3 in DNA: TGTGCCAGCAGCACACCTACAGGGAGTCTGAACGAGCAGTACTTC. Amino acid sequence: CASSTPTGSLNEQYF.

This clonotype has only a few counts. V is TRBV12-3 or TRBV12-4 and J is TRBJ1-1; the D gene is possibly TRBD1 (5 bases). The ends were cut back, 3 bases at V and 7 bases at J, with 21 bases in the middle. This CDR3 region has 16 residues. The CDR3 sequence is CASSLGQGKILREAFF. The CDR3 DNA is TGTGCCAGCAGTTTGGGTCAGGGTAAAATTCTCCGTGAAGCTTTCTTT.

There are many counts of this clonotype. The V gene is TRBV5-1, the J gene TRBJ2-3; 8 nucleotides line up with TRBD1. The trim removed 0 bases at V and 1 base at J, leaving 4 bases unmatched. Germline CDR1 reads SGHRS; CDR2 reads YFSETQ. The CDR3 length is 16 residues. CDR3 sequence: CASSLAVTGGTDTQYF. The CDR3 region has the DNA TGCGCCAGCAGCTTGGCCGTGACAGGGGGCACAGATACGCAGTATTTT.

This clonotype turned up a few times. A read error is likely, as this CDR3 ends without the conserved phenylalanine or tryptophan. The limits of the CDR3 on the DNA are not certain, so only TCRdb's listed CDR3 is given. V gene TRBV7-2 combines with J gene TRBJ2-3; TRBD1, as called in the table, went unchecked against the DNA. Germline V gene lookup returns CDR1 SGHTA and CDR2 FQGNSA. The length of the CDR3 is 13 amino acids, counting both ends. CDR3 region: CASSRRADPGVHI.

The chain uses TRBV6-5 and TRBJ1-1; D may be TRBD1 (6 bases). CDR1 is MNHEY, CDR2 SVGAGI, per germline. Trimming took 1 base from V and 3 from J, leaving 9 bases between them. The CDR3 totals 14 residues. The CDR3: CASSYYGGDTEAFF. In nucleotides, the CDR3 is TGTGCCAGCAGTTACTATGGGGGCGACACTGAAGCTTTCTTT.

The table lists this clonotype with a few counts. The chain recombines TRBV29-1 with TRBJ1-2; no clear D. V dropped 5 bases and J dropped 6 bases, with 16 bases sitting between them. Germline V lookup: CDR1 SQVTM, CDR2 ANQGSEA. The CDR3 runs to 13 residues. The CDR3 sequence: CSVNIWAVDGYTF. The DNA of the CDR3 is TGCAGCGTTAACATCTGGGCCGTCGATGGCTACACCTTC.